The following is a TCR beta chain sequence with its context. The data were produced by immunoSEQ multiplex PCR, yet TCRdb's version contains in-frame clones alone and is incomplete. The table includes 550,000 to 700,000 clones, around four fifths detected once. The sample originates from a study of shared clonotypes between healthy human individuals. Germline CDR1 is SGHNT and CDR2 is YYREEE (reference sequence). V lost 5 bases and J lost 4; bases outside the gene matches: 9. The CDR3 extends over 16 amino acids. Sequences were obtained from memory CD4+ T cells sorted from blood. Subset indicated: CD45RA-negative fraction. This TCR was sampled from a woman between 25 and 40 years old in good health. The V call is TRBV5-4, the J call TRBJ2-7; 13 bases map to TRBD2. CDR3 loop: CASSPTSGRAQYEQYF. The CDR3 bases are TGTGCCAGCAGTCCTACTAGCGGGAGGGCCCAATACGAGCAGTACTTC.